This passage covers 32 T cell receptor beta chains from one sample sequenced in a study of spatial heterogeneity in lung cancer. Study observations and caveats: Tumors with more nonsynonymous mutations had more expanded intratumoral alpha and beta TCRs.

These TCRs' antigens remain unknown. Time point given: sample taken at primary tumor resection. TCRdb independently ran MiXCR on the 5' RACE reads; one entry per CDR3 protein. The repertoire consists of roughly 5,800 distinct CDR3 sequences, with around 15% occurring once and the leading ten covering 10% to 12%. The sample was lung tumor tissue, taken at surgery. The receptors derive from a male donor with early-stage non-small cell lung cancer.

This chain links TRBV5-1 with TRBJ2-1; 8 nucleotides agree with TRBD1. The CDR3 sequence is 13 residues long. V trimming: 4 bases; J trimming: 7 bases; junction bases outside the gene matches: 4. CDR1 and CDR2 (germline): SGHRS, YFSETQ. This chain's CDR3 is CASSPDRENEQFF. CDR3 DNA: TGCGCCAGCAGCCCGGACAGGGAGAATGAGCAGTTCTTC.

This clonotype occurred a few times. The chain recombines TRBV19 with TRBJ2-4; the D gene is possibly TRBD2 (6 bases). Trimming removed 6 bases at V and 4 bases at J, with 13 bases between. Germline V CDR1 and CDR2: LNHDA, SQIVND (reference sequence). This CDR3 contains 14 residues. CDR3 sequence reads: CASSSSDYKNIQYF. The DNA for the CDR3 is TGTGCCAGTAGCTCTAGCGACTATAAAAACATTCAGTACTTC.

This clonotype was counted at least ten times. The gene calls are TRBV12-3 or TRBV12-4 and TRBJ1-1; D is undetermined. This CDR3 region has 13 residues. The ends were cut back, 5 bases at V and 0 bases at J, with 7 bases in the middle. CDR3 protein: CASSQILNTEAFF. The CDR3 DNA reads as TGTGCCAGCAGTCAGATCCTGAACACTGAAGCTTTCTTT.

This clonotype is categorized as medium-sized. V and J are TRBV4-2 and TRBJ2-3; D remains unclear. Trimming took off 0 bases at V and 10 bases at J, with 11 bases between the two ends. The germline gives CDR1 LGHNA, CDR2 YNFKEQ. The CDR3 consists of 13 residues. The CDR3 sequence is CASSQESARAQYF. In nucleotides, the CDR3 is TGTGCCAGCAGCCAAGAAAGCGCCCGTGCGCAGTATTTT.

By share, this clonotype ranks as medium-sized. CDR3 residues: CASSLTGPTNEKLFF. CDR3 nucleotides: TGTGCCAGCAGCTTAACCGGACCCACTAATGAAAAACTGTTTTTT. The rearrangement joins TRBV7-2 to TRBJ1-4; D is undetermined. The germline V gene encodes CDR1 SGHTA and CDR2 FQGNSA. CDR3 length: 15 amino acids. V lost 2 bases, J lost 2 bases, and 9 bases lay in between.

By proportion, this clonotype is medium-sized (0.01 to 0.1%). The CDR3 reads CASSPAENRASGNTIYF. The CDR3 nucleotides are TGTGCCAGCTCACCTGCCGAAAACAGGGCCTCTGGAAACACCATATATTTT. The chain carries TRBV18 and TRBJ1-3; TRBD1 is a possible D gene (6 bases). Trimming took off 3 bases at V and 0 bases at J, with 15 bases between the two ends. This CDR3 is 17 amino acids long. The V gene's germline CDR1 is KGHSH and CDR2 LQKENI.

In this sample, this clonotype is medium-sized. The chain has TRBV5-1 and TRBJ2-3; TRBD1 might be the D (6 bases). Trimming cost V 4 bases and J 0 bases, with 12 bases left between them. The CDR3 is 15 residues long. The germline V gene encodes CDR1 SGHRS and CDR2 YFSETQ. In DNA, the CDR3 is TGCGCCAGCAGCACTGGGACAAAGAGCACAGATACGCAGTATTTT. Protein sequence: CASSTGTKSTDTQYF.

This clonotype is medium-sized (0.01 to 0.1%). J is TRBJ1-2 and V is TRBV5-4; D unresolved. Germline V CDR1 and CDR2: SGHNT, YYREEE (reference sequence). The CDR3 consists of 13 residues. The ends were cut back, 4 bases at V and 8 bases at J, with 15 bases in the middle. CDR3 DNA: TGTGCCAGCAGCGAGGACCCAGGCAGCGGCTACACCTTC. Amino acid sequence: CASSEDPGSGYTF.

This clonotype is medium-sized by share. This rearrangement joins TRBV7-3 to TRBJ2-2; a weak D match, TRBD2 (5 bases). This CDR3 contains 15 residues. V dropped 0 bases and J dropped 6 bases, with 11 bases sitting between them. Germline V gene lookup returns CDR1 SGHTA and CDR2 FQGTGA. The CDR3: CASSLTVPSPGELFF. In DNA form, the CDR3 reads TGTGCCAGCAGCTTAACCGTTCCTAGCCCCGGGGAGCTGTTTTTT.

The chain combines TRBV7-6 with TRBJ2-5; D call uncertain. This CDR3 spans 13 amino acids. V was cut by 3 bases and J by 1 base, with 6 bases left in between. Looked up from germline, CDR1 is SGHVS and CDR2 is FNYEAQ. In nucleotides, the CDR3 is TGTGCCAGCAGCTTTGGCATCCAAGAGACCCAGTACTTC. Protein sequence: CASSFGIQETQYF.

This clonotype was seen repeatedly, ten times or more. This chain links TRBV6-5 with TRBJ2-7, with D possibly TRBD2 on 6 matching bases. The CDR3 consists of 13 residues. Trimming removed 6 bases at V and 1 base at J, with 10 bases between. Germline V gene sequence: CDR1 MNHEY, CDR2 SVGAGI. The CDR3 nucleotides read TGTGCCAGCAGCCGGGGGATTTCCTACGAGCAGTACTTC. Translating gives CASSRGISYEQYF.

The chain employs TRBV7-2 and TRBJ2-3; D gene unclear. Germline V gives CDR1 SGHTA, CDR2 FQGNSA. The CDR3 is 16 residues long. Trimming removed 5 bases from V and 2 bases from J, with 17 bases in between. The CDR3 coding sequence is TGTGCCAGCAGCCAGTCGACTCGGTCCCTCACAGATACGCAGTATTTT. Encoded protein: CASSQSTRSLTDTQYF.

This clonotype is labeled medium-sized (0.01 to 0.1%). The chain has TRBV6-5 and TRBJ2-7; D is undetermined. The CDR3 spans 11 residues. Trimming shortened V by 6 bases and J by 7 bases, and 10 bases separated the two germline ends. Germline CDR1 is MNHEY and CDR2 is SVGAGI. Here the CDR3 DNA reads TGTGCCAGCAGCCGATTTGGTGAGCAGTACTTC. It is translated as CASSRFGEQYF.

This clonotype is termed medium-sized. The rearrangement uses TRBV10-3 and TRBJ2-1, with TRBD1 matching over 9 bases. CDR3 length: 14 amino acids. Germline CDR1 and CDR2: ENHRY and SYGVKD. The trim removed 4 bases at V and 8 bases at J, leaving 6 bases unmatched. The CDR3 DNA follows: TGTGCCATCAGTGGGTCGGGACAGGGCCATGAGCAGTTCTTC. Translated: CAISGSGQGHEQFF.

The J gene is TRBJ1-3, the V gene TRBV20-1, with unresolved D. The germline V gene has CDR1 DFQATT and CDR2 SNEGSKA (reference sequence). Trimming took 4 bases from V and 4 from J, leaving 11 bases between them. The CDR3 spans 13 residues. This CDR3 reads CSAIEFYGNTIYF. CDR3 DNA sequence: TGCAGTGCTATCGAGTTTTACGGAAACACCATATATTTT.

This clonotype was recorded many times. The chain couples TRBV9 to TRBJ1-6; D is unresolved. The CDR3 loop spans 15 amino acids. CDR1 and CDR2 from the germline V gene are SGDLS and YYNGEE. The V gene lost 3 bases and the J gene lost 7 bases, with 14 bases spanning the gap. The CDR3 nucleotides read TGTGCCAGCAGCGAGGAACCGCGGAGCAATTCACCCCTCCACTTT. Protein product: CASSEEPRSNSPLHF.

This clonotype rates as medium-sized. The chain links TRBV20-1 to TRBJ2-2, with 10 bases aligning to TRBD1. CDR1 and CDR2 (germline): DFQATT, SNEGSKA (reference sequence). The junction had 9 bases not matched to a gene; V was cut back by 6 bases and J by 5 bases. This CDR3 contains 15 residues. The CDR3 region is CSAPVWTGGTGELFF. CDR3 DNA: TGCAGTGCGCCTGTGTGGACAGGGGGAACCGGGGAGCTGTTTTTT.

By frequency in the sample, this clonotype is medium-sized (0.01 to 0.1%). The CDR3 nucleotides are TGTGCCAGCAGCCGGGGACAGGCGATTGAAGCTTTCTTT. It codes for CASSRGQAIEAFF. The chain has TRBV28 and TRBJ1-1; TRBD1 aligns across 8 bases. The CDR3 has 13 amino acids. Germline V CDR1 and CDR2: MDHEN, SYDVKM. V shed 6 bases and J 7 bases; nucleotides not matched to a gene: 7.

Within the sample, this clonotype is medium-sized. The gene calls are TRBV28 and TRBJ2-3; the match to TRBD1 covers 10 bases. The germline V gene encodes CDR1 MDHEN and CDR2 SYDVKM. This CDR3 spans 15 amino acids. The junction had 6 bases not matched to a gene; V was cut back by 5 bases and J by 4 bases. Here the CDR3 DNA reads TGTGCCAGCAGTACCCGGGACAGGGGTCCAGATACGCAGTATTTT. It is translated as CASSTRDRGPDTQYF. Drawing the rest from reference TRBV28 and TRBJ2-3, the complete variable domain is DVKVTQSSRYLVKRTGEKVFLECVQDMDHENMFWYRQDPGLGLRLIYFSYDVKMKEKGDIPEGYSVSREKKERFSLILESASTNQTSMYLCASSTRDRGPDTQYFGPGTRLTVL.

This clonotype is classed as medium-sized (0.01 to 0.1%). The V gene is TRBV28, the J gene TRBJ2-1, with D possibly matching TRBD2 (5 bases). The V end lost 1 base, the J end lost 2 bases, and 12 bases lay between the germline ends. The V gene's germline CDR1 is MDHEN and CDR2 SYDVKM. The CDR3 has 16 residues. The CDR3 bases are TGTGCCAGCAGTTTATCACTCGGGGTAACCTACAATGAGCAGTTCTTC. Protein sequence: CASSLSLGVTYNEQFF. The complete variable domain, with remaining parts taken from reference TRBV28 and TRBJ2-1, reads DVKVTQSSRYLVKRTGEKVFLECVQDMDHENMFWYRQDPGLGLRLIYFSYDVKMKEKGDIPEGYSVSREKKERFSLILESASTNQTSMYLCASSLSLGVTYNEQFFGPGTRLTVL.

In this sample, this clonotype is medium-sized. This rearrangement joins TRBV7-6 to TRBJ2-5, with 10 bases matching TRBD2. This CDR3 spans 15 amino acids. V shed 5 bases, J shed 4 bases, and the junction held 7 bases outside the gene matches. Germline values: CDR1 SGHVS, CDR2 FNYEAQ. The CDR3 protein is CASSPPAGGPETQYF. CDR3 coding DNA: TGTGCCAGCAGCCCCCCAGCGGGAGGGCCAGAGACCCAGTACTTC. The variable domain in full, completed from reference TRBV7-6 and TRBJ2-5, reads GAGVSQSPRYKVTKRGQDVALRCDPISGHVSLYWYRQALGQGPEFLTYFNYEAQQDKSGLPNDRFSAERPEGSISTLTIQRTEQRDSAMYRCASSPPAGGPETQYFGPGTRLLVL.

By share of the sample, this clonotype is medium-sized (0.01 to 0.1%). The chain is built from TRBV6-6 and TRBJ1-6; 7 bases align to TRBD1. Germline-derived CDR1 and CDR2 are MNHNY and SVGAGI (reference sequence). The J segment lost 10 bases and the V segment lost 9 bases, leaving 6 bases of the junction unmatched. The CDR3 loop spans 12 amino acids. The DNA for the CDR3 is TGTGCCAGTGGGACAGAATCCTCACCCCTCCACTTT. As protein: CASGTESSPLHF.

This clonotype was found many times. The chain joins TRBV29-1 to TRBJ2-1; 11 bases fit TRBD2. The CDR3 is 14 residues long. Germline CDR1 reads SQVTM; CDR2 reads ANQGSEA. V lost 5 bases and J lost 3; bases outside the gene matches: 3. CDR3 sequence: CSVPTSGNYNEQFF. Here the CDR3 DNA reads TGCAGCGTTCCGACTAGCGGGAACTACAATGAGCAGTTCTTC.

Comment on this clonotype: It may be a read error: a sequence one base away is much more abundant. The chain joins TRBV27 to TRBJ2-1; D gene unclear. The CDR3 runs 15 residues. Germline lookup yields CDR1 MNHEY and CDR2 SMNVEV (reference sequence). Trimming cost V 5 bases and J 1 base, with 12 bases left between them. CDR3 in amino acids: CASSQDGSSYNEQFF. The CDR3 DNA is TGTGCCAGCAGTCAGGACGGCTCGTCCTACAATGAGCAGTTCTTC.

The CDR3 region has the DNA TGCGCCAGCAGCCAAGGGGGACGTTACCCGTCGAACACTGAAGCTTTCTTT. It translates to CASSQGGRYPSNTEAFF. This rearrangement joins TRBV4-1 to TRBJ1-1; perhaps TRBD1 as D (5 bases). Between the trimmed V and J ends, which lost 1 base and 1 base, there was a span of 16 bases. The CDR3 length is 17 residues. The germline V gene encodes CDR1 MGHRA and CDR2 YSYEKL.

At least ten counts were recorded for this clonotype. This chain links TRBV28 with TRBJ1-5; D unresolved. With 2 bases removed from V and 9 bases from J, the gap between germline ends came to 17 bases. This CDR3 contains 15 residues. Germline V gives CDR1 MDHEN, CDR2 SYDVKM. The CDR3 DNA is TGTGCCAGCAGTTTACCCTTCCGGAAGGGAGGGCCCCAGCATTTT. Residues: CASSLPFRKGGPQHF.

This clonotype has a count of ten or more. The V gene is TRBV11-2, the J gene TRBJ2-7; 8 positions agree with TRBD1. This CDR3 comprises 15 residues. CDR1 SGHAT and CDR2 FQNNGV come from the germline V gene. V shed 1 base, J shed 2 bases, and the junction held 4 bases outside the gene matches. CDR3 in DNA: TGTGCCAGCAGCTTAGCCGCGGGACAGGCCTACGAGCAGTACTTC. Its protein product is CASSLAAGQAYEQYF.

Sample share makes this clonotype medium-sized. This chain connects TRBV29-1 to TRBJ2-5, with TRBD1 as a possible D gene (6 bases). Per the germline V gene, CDR1 is SQVTM and CDR2 is ANQGSEA. The V end lost 6 bases, the J end lost 2 bases, and 10 bases lay between the germline ends. CDR3 size: 12 residues. The CDR3 bases are TGCAGCGTCCTGACAGGACAAGAGACCCAGTACTTC. Translated: CSVLTGQETQYF.

This clonotype is labeled as medium-sized. CDR3 sequence: CASSPQTPGVGFF. DNA of the CDR3: TGTGCCAGCAGCCCTCAGACCCCGGGGGTTGGGTTCTTC. The genes are TRBV7-2 and TRBJ2-1; D is possibly TRBD2 (6 bases). The ends were cut back, 5 bases at V and 15 bases at J, with 20 bases in the middle. Germline loops: CDR1 SGHTA, CDR2 FQGNSA. This CDR3 has 13 amino acids.

This clonotype was detected ten times or more. This chain links TRBV7-8 with TRBJ1-1, with TRBD1 identical over 7 bases. Unmatched junction bases numbered 14, after V lost 6 bases and J lost 4 bases. Germline V CDR1 and CDR2: SGHVS, FQNEAQ. This CDR3 is built from 16 residues. The CDR3 sequence: CASRISVDRVGTEAFF. In DNA form, the CDR3 reads TGTGCCAGCAGAATAAGTGTCGACAGGGTAGGCACTGAAGCTTTCTTT.

This clonotype occurred many times. The chain combines TRBV4-1 with TRBJ2-7, with unresolved D. Trimming removed 4 bases at V and 2 bases at J, with 12 bases between. Germline CDR1 MGHRA, CDR2 YSYEKL. The CDR3 covers 14 residues. The CDR3 nucleotides read TGCGCCAGCAGCCCTCCGAGGCCGCCCTACGAGCAGTACTTC. It codes for CASSPPRPPYEQYF.

This clonotype was counted many times. The genes are TRBV5-1 and TRBJ2-1, with 9 bases lining up with TRBD2. CDR1 and CDR2 from the germline V gene are SGHRS and YFSETQ. J was trimmed by 7 bases and V by 5 bases; bases with no gene match: 10. This CDR3 spans 15 amino acids. The CDR3 sequence is CASRPGTSQWNEQFF. In nucleotides, the CDR3 is TGCGCCAGCAGACCCGGGACTAGCCAGTGGAATGAGCAGTTCTTC. The entire variable domain, with the rest obtained from reference TRBV5-1 and TRBJ2-1, is as follows: KAGVTQTPRYLIKTRGQQVTLSCSPISGHRSVSWYQQTPGQGLQFLFEYFSETQRNKGNFPGRFSGRQFSNSRSEMNVSTLELGDSALYLCASRPGTSQWNEQFFGPGTRLTVL.